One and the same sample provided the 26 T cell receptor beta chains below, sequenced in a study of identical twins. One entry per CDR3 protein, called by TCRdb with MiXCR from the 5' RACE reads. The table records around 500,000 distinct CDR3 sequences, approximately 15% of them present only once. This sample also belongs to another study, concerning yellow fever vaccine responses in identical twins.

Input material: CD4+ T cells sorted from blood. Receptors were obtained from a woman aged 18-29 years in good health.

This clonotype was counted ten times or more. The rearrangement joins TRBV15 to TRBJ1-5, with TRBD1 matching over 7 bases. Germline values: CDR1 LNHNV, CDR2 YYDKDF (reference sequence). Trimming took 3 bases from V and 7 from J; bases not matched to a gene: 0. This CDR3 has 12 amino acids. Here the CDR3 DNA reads TGTGCCACCAGCAGGGACAGGCAGCCCCAGCATTTT. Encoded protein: CATSRDRQPQHF. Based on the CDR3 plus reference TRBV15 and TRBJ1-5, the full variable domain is DAMVIQNPRYQVTQFGKPVTLSCSQTLNHNVMYWYQQKSSQAPKLLFHYYDKDFNNEADTPDNFQSRRPNTSFCFLDIRSPGLGDTAMYLCATSRDRQPQHFGDGTRLSIL.

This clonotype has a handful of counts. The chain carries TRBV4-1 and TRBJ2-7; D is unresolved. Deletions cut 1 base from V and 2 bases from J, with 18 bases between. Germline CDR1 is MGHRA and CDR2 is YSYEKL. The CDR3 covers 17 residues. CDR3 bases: TGCGCCAGCAGCCAAGCCCCCGGTGAAGGTGAGACCTACGAGCAGTACTTC. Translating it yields CASSQAPGEGETYEQYF.

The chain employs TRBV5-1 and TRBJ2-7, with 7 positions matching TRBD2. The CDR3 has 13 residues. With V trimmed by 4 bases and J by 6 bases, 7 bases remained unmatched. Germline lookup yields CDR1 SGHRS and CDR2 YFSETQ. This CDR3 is CASSPSWGGEQYF. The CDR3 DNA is TGCGCCAGCAGCCCCTCTTGGGGGGGCGAGCAGTACTTC.

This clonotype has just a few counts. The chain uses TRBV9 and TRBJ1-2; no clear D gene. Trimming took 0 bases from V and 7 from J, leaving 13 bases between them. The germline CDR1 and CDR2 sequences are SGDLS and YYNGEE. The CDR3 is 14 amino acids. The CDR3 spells CASSVAVGSGGYTF. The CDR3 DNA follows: TGTGCCAGCAGCGTAGCTGTCGGGTCCGGTGGCTACACCTTC. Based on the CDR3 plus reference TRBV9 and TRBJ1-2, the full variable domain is DSGVTQTPKHLITATGQRVTLRCSPRSGDLSVYWYQQSLDQGLQFLIQYYNGEERAKGNILERFSAQQFPDLHSELNLSSLELGDSALYFCASSVAVGSGGYTFGSGTRLTVV.

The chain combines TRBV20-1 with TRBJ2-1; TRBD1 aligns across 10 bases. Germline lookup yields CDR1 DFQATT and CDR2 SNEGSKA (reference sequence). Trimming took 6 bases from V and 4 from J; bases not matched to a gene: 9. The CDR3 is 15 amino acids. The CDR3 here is CSAGRGDRGYNEQFF. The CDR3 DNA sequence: TGCAGTGCGGGAAGGGGGGACAGGGGTTACAATGAGCAGTTCTTC.

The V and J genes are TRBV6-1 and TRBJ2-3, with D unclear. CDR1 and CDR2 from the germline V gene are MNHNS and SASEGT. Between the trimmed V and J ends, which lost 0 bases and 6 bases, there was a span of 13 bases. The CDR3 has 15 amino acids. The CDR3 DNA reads TGTGCCAGCAGTGAAGCGGTGCTAGAAGGGGATACGCAGTATTTT. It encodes CASSEAVLEGDTQYF.

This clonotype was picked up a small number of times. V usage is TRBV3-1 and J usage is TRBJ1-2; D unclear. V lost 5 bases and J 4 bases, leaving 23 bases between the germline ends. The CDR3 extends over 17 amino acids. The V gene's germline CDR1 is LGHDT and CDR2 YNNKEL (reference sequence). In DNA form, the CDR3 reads TGTGCCAGCAGCGTCGTGTCCGCCGGGTCAGCCTTCTATGGCTACACCTTC. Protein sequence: CASSVVSAGSAFYGYTF.

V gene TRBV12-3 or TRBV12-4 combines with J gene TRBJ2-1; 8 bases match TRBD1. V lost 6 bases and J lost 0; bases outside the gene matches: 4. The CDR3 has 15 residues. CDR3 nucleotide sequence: TGTGCCAGCAGCCACACAGGGGGCTCCTACAATGAGCAGTTCTTC. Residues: CASSHTGGSYNEQFF.

CDR3 sequence reads: CASSKLAGFEQYF. The CDR3 DNA is TGTGCCAGCAGTAAACTAGCGGGGTTCGAGCAGTACTTC. This chain connects TRBV27 to TRBJ2-7, with 10 bases matching TRBD2. The CDR3 totals 13 residues. The V gene end was trimmed by 5 bases and the J gene end by 6 bases; junction bases not matched to a gene: 4. CDR1 and CDR2 (germline): MNHEY, SMNVEV (reference sequence).

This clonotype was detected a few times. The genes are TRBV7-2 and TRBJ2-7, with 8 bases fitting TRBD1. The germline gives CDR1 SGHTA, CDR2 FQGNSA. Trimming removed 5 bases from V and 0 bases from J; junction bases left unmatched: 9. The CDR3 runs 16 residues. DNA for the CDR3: TGTGCCAGCAGCGACGTCGGGACAGGAGACTCCTACGAGCAGTACTTC. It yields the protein CASSDVGTGDSYEQYF.

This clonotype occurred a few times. CDR3 coding DNA: TGTGCCAGCAGTGAATACAGTGTGGGTCAGCCCCAGCATTTT. Encoded protein: CASSEYSVGQPQHF. The V gene is TRBV2, the J gene TRBJ1-5; D is unclear. The V end was cut by 2 bases, the J end by 6 bases, with 11 bases between. The CDR3 totals 14 residues. CDR1 is SNHLY and CDR2 is FYNNEI in the germline V gene. Complete variable domain (other parts from reference TRBV2 and TRBJ1-5): EPEVTQTPSHQVTQMGQEVILRCVPISNHLYFYWYRQILGQKVEFLVSFYNNEISEKSEIFDDQFSVERPDGSNFTLKIRSTKLEDSAMYFCASSEYSVGQPQHFGDGTRLSIL.

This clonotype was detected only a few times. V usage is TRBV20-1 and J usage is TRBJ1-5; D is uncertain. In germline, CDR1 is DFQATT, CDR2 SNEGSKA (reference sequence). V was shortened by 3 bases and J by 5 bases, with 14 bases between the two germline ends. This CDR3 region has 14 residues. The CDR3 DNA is TGCAGTGCTAGTGCAGGAGGATTTGATCAGCCCCAGCATTTT. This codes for CSASAGGFDQPQHF.

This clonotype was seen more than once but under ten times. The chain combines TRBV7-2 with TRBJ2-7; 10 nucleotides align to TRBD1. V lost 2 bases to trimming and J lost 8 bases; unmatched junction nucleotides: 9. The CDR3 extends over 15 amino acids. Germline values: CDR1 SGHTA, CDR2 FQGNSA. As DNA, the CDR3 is TGTGCCAGCAGCTTACCGCCAAGGGACAGGGGCAAGCAGTACTTC. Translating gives CASSLPPRDRGKQYF.

The CDR3 region is CASSLRQVRGRIIGHEQFF. In DNA, the CDR3 is TGTGCCAGCAGCTTACGACAGGTACGCGGGAGGATAATAGGGCATGAGCAGTTCTTC. The V gene is TRBV7-8, the J gene TRBJ2-1, with 8 positions matching TRBD2. The CDR3 runs to 19 residues. After removal of 2 bases from V and 8 bases from J, the junction contained 20 bases not matched to a gene. The V gene's germline CDR1 is SGHVS and CDR2 FQNEAQ.

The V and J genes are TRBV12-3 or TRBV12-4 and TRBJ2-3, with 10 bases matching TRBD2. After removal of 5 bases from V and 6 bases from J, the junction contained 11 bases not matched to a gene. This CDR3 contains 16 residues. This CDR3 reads CASSPLAGAPSDTQYF. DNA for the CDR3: TGTGCCAGCAGTCCTCTAGCGGGGGCCCCTTCGGATACGCAGTATTTT.

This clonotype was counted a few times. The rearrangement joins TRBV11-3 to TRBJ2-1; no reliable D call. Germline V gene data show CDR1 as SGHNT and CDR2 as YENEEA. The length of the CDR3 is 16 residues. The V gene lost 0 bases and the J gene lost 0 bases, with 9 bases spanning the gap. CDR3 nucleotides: TGTGCCAGCAGCTTAGAGGGGTCGAACTCCTACAATGAGCAGTTCTTC. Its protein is CASSLEGSNSYNEQFF.

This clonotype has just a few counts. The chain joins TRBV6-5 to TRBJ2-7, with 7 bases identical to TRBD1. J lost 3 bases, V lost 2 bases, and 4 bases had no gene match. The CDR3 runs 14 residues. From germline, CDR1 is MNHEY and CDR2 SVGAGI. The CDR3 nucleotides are TGTGCCAGCAGTTACGGGGGACAGCGCTACGAGCAGTACTTC. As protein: CASSYGGQRYEQYF.

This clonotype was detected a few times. This CDR3 reads CASSPGHSGSPLHF. The CDR3 bases are TGCGCCAGCAGCCCTGGGCACAGTGGGTCACCCCTCCACTTT. The J gene is TRBJ1-6, the V gene TRBV5-1; D unclear. CDR1 SGHRS and CDR2 YFSETQ come from the germline V gene. V was pared by 4 bases and J by 10 bases, with 15 bases between. The CDR3 contains 14 residues.

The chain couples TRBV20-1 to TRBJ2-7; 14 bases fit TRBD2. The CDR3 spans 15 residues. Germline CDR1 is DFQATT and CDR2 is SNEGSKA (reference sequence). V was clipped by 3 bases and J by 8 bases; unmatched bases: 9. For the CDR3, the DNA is TGCAGTGCTAGCGGGAAAGGGACTAGCGGGGGAAAGCAGTACTTC. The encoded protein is CSASGKGTSGGKQYF.

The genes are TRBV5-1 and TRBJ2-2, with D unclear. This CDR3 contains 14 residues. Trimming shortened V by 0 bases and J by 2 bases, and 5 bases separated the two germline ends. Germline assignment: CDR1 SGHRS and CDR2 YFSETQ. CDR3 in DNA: TGCGCCAGCAGCTTGGAATATAACACCGGGGAGCTGTTTTTT. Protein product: CASSLEYNTGELFF.

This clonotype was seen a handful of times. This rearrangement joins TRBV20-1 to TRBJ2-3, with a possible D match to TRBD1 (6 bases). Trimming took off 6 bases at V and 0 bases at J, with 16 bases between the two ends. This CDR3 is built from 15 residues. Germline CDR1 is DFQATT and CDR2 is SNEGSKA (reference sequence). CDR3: CSARVQGASTDTQYF. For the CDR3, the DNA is TGCAGTGCGAGGGTACAGGGCGCTAGCACAGATACGCAGTATTTT.

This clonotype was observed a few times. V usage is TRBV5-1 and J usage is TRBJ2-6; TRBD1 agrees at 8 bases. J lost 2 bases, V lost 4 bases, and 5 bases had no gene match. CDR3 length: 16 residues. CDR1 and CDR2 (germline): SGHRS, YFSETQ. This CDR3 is CASSLADRAGANVLTF. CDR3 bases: TGCGCCAGCAGCCTCGCGGACAGGGCTGGGGCCAACGTCCTGACTTTC.

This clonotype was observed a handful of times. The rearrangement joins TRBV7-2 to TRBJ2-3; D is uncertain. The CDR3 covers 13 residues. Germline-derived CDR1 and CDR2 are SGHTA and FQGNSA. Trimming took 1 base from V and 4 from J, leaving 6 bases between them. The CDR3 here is CASSLVRADTQYF. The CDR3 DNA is TGTGCCAGCAGCTTAGTCCGGGCAGATACGCAGTATTTT.

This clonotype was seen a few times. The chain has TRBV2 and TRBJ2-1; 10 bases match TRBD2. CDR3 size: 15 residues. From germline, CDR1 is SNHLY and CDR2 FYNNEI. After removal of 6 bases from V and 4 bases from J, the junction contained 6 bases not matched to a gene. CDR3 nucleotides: TGTGCCAGCAGGGTCAGTAGCGGGAGGTACAATGAGCAGTTCTTC. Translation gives CASRVSSGRYNEQFF. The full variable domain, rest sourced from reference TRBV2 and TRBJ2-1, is EPEVTQTPSHQVTQMGQEVILRCVPISNHLYFYWYRQILGQKVEFLVSFYNNEISEKSEIFDDQFSVERPDGSNFTLKIRSTKLEDSAMYFCASRVSSGRYNEQFFGPGTRLTVL.

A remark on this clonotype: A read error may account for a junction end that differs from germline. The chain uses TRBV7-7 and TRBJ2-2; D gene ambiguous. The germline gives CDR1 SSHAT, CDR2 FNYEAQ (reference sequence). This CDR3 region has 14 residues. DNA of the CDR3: TGTGCTAGCAGTAAACAGCCCAACACCGGGGAGCTGTTTTTT. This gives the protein CASSKQPNTGELFF.

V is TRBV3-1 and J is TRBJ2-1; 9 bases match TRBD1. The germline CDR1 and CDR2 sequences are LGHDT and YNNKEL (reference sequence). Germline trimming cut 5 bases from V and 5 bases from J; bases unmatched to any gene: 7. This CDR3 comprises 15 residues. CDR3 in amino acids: CASSFTGTGNNEQFF. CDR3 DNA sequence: TGTGCCAGCAGCTTTACCGGGACAGGGAACAATGAGCAGTTCTTC.